The following is a T cell receptor (beta chain) sequence with its context. Methods used by the authors: Researchers report that nucleated cell counts were estimated from reference gene primer amplification. The method was immunoSEQ multiplex PCR; TCRdb's version includes in-frame clones alone and lacks a portion of them. V and J calls and clone size are given by that table; D and trimming were obtained from the DNA. This sample has some 74,000 clones, with roughly 80% found just once. This entry comes from a study of blood T cell repertoires in COVID-19. Study-wide background: Italy, Spain and the United States were the sources of the convalescent and acute COVID-19 samples. Nucleic acid was either cDNA or gDNA, and it came from T cells, B-cell-depleted T cells, or PBMCs.

The CDR3 has 13 amino acids. Trimming left V 0 bases short and J 3 bases short, with 3 bases between. The germline V gene has CDR1 MNHEY and CDR2 SMNVEV (reference sequence). The material sequenced was peripheral blood. This receptor was taken from a woman of 80 years or more with acute or convalescent COVID-19. The chain joins TRBV27 to TRBJ1-3; D unresolved. The CDR3 spells CASSLSLGNTIYF. The DNA of the CDR3 is TGTGCCAGCAGTTTATCTCTTGGAAACACCATATATTTT.